The clone carrying this TCR beta chain showed up many times. Its antigen is not identified. The data belong to a study of T cells in Graves' hyperthyroidism and ophthalmopathy. Trimming cost V 9 bases and J 5 bases, with 16 bases left between them. The germline CDR1 and CDR2 sequences are SNHLY and FYNNEI. The CDR3 runs 13 residues. When ophthalmopathy did not progress within 18 months, Graves' hyperthyroidism was considered stable. Not enrolled were patients with uncontrolled infection, other autoimmune disease, pregnancy or lactation. Diagnoses were made from clinical symptoms, serum measures (thyroxine and TRAb), thyroid ultrasound and orbital computed tomography. The source material, RNA transcripts, was used to amplify TCR beta CDR3 regions. During a first-round RT-PCR of the TCR CDR3, the HTBI primer set was used. TCRdb ran MiXCR on the multiplex PCR reads and lists one entry per CDR3 protein. Of 300,000 or so distinct CDR3 sequences listed, roughly 18% are singletons.

General study points: The model forecast ophthalmopathy, anticipating it by a median roughly 6.5 months before onset.

The genes are TRBV2 and TRBJ1-1; D is uncertain. The TCR originated in a woman in her fifties or sixties with Graves' hyperthyroidism. Sequences were obtained from blood. DNA for the CDR3: TGTGCCAGTGGGGAGGTGGAAGGGACTGAAGCTTTCTTT. Residues: CASGEVEGTEAFF.